The 32 T cell receptor beta chains below were found in one sample sequenced in a study of blood T cells in healthy people across ages. For the second PCR, which ran for roughly 7 to 11 cycles, a sample-barcoded 5' primer and a J-beta primer mix were used. TCRdb reprocessed the 5' RACE reads with MiXCR, giving one entry per CDR3 protein. This sample has roughly 640,000 distinct CDR3 sequences, with approximately 30% found just once. The sample comprised blood. The receptors shown here come from a woman older than 75 in good health.

Concerning this clonotype itself: A read error may be the cause here, since a much bigger clone is one base away. The V call is TRBV6-1, the J call TRBJ2-7, with a tentative D call TRBD2 (5 bases). Looked up from germline, CDR1 is MNHNS and CDR2 is SASEGT. V was shortened by 7 bases and J by 3 bases, with 13 bases between the two germline ends. This CDR3 is built from 13 residues. The CDR3 bases are TGTGCCAGCACCCTAGTCCGGGACTACGAGCAGTACGTC. Its translation is CASTLVRDYEQYV.

This clonotype was picked up one time. The chain recombines TRBV24-1 with TRBJ2-5; 10 nucleotides line up with TRBD2. The germline CDR1 and CDR2 sequences are KGHDR and SFDVKD. The CDR3 loop spans 18 amino acids. The V segment lost 3 bases and the J segment 11 bases; nucleotides outside the gene matches: 20. The CDR3 DNA is TGTGCCACCAGTGATGCCGGGACTAGCGCCCTTCGAGGGAATGAGCAGTACTTC. It is translated as CATSDAGTSALRGNEQYF.

This clonotype was seen only a few times. The rearrangement links TRBV7-2 to TRBJ1-1, with D perhaps matching TRBD1 (6 bases). V shed 3 bases and J shed 1 base, with 9 bases lying between them. This CDR3 is built from 14 residues. Germline values: CDR1 SGHTA, CDR2 FQGNSA. The CDR3 is CASSLGARNTEAFF. CDR3 DNA: TGTGCCAGCAGCTTGGGGGCGCGGAACACTGAAGCTTTCTTT.

A note on this clonotype: A much bigger clone sits one base away, suggesting this may be a read error. The chain recombines TRBV20-1 with TRBJ2-1; a possible D gene is TRBD2 (6 bases). Deletions cut 5 bases from V and 4 bases from J, with 15 bases between. This CDR3 has 14 residues. CDR1 is DFQATT, CDR2 SNEGSKA, per germline (reference sequence). The CDR3, as DNA: TGCAGTGCTGGAGGGGATCAATTTTACAATGAGCAGTTCTTC. It codes for CSAGGDQFYNEQFF.

This clonotype was recorded many times. V and J are TRBV7-9 and TRBJ2-3; 8 nucleotides line up with TRBD1. This CDR3 region has 17 residues. Germline V gives CDR1 SEHNR, CDR2 FQNEAQ (reference sequence). Trimming took 5 bases from V and 6 from J; bases not matched to a gene: 16. The CDR3 sequence: CASSPGRTGPKMDTQYF. The CDR3 region has the DNA TGTGCCAGCAGCCCAGGGAGGACAGGGCCCAAGATGGATACGCAGTATTTT.

This clonotype was observed a handful of times. V and J are TRBV9 and TRBJ1-4; D uncertain. Per germline, CDR1 SGDLS and CDR2 YYNGEE. V was clipped by 0 bases and J by 4 bases, with 7 bases between them. The CDR3 consists of 14 residues. The CDR3 sequence is CASSVGPSNEKLFF. CDR3 DNA sequence: TGTGCCAGCAGCGTAGGCCCGAGTAATGAAAAACTGTTTTTT.

This clonotype was seen at least ten times. The chain combines TRBV12-3 or TRBV12-4 with TRBJ1-5, with a tentative D call TRBD1 (5 bases). Trimming shortened V by 0 bases and J by 4 bases, and 16 bases separated the two germline ends. The CDR3 covers 17 residues. The CDR3 DNA is TGTGCCAGCAGTTTAGCGATTTCAGGACACCTTAATCAGCCCCAGCATTTT. Protein sequence: CASSLAISGHLNQPQHF.

This clonotype occurred many times. The chain uses TRBV6-5 and TRBJ2-7, with 7 bases that match TRBD1. This CDR3 spans 14 amino acids. V trimming: 2 bases; J trimming: 4 bases; junction bases outside the gene matches: 5. The V gene's germline CDR1 is MNHEY and CDR2 SVGAGI. The chain's CDR3 is CASSYLQQGYEQYF. CDR3 DNA sequence: TGTGCCAGCAGTTACCTTCAACAGGGGTACGAGCAGTACTTC.

The chain carries TRBV18 and TRBJ1-1; 7 positions agree with TRBD1. The CDR3 covers 15 residues. Per the germline V gene, CDR1 is KGHSH and CDR2 is LQKENI. Trimming removed 3 bases from V and 4 bases from J; junction bases left unmatched: 8. The CDR3, as DNA: TGTGCCAGCTCACCGAACAGGGGTGCAGGCACTGAAGCTTTCTTT. Translation: CASSPNRGAGTEAFF.

This clonotype was counted ten times or more. V is TRBV7-3 and J is TRBJ2-7, with D perhaps matching TRBD1 (7 bases). The CDR3 extends over 15 amino acids. Trimming cost V 5 bases and J 3 bases, with 17 bases left between them. In germline, CDR1 is SGHTA, CDR2 FQGTGA. CDR3 residues: CASSAAGPGGYEQYF. The CDR3 nucleotides are TGTGCCAGCAGCGCCGCGGGACCAGGGGGCTACGAGCAGTACTTC.

On this clonotype: Just one base apart from a much larger clone, this may be a read error. The V and J genes are TRBV28 and TRBJ2-4; 7 bases match TRBD1. The end of the DNA aligns better with TRBJ2-7, so the J call may be wrong. Germline V gene data show CDR1 as MDHEN and CDR2 as SYDVKM. CDR3 length: 14 amino acids. The CDR3 bases are TGTGCCAGCAGTTGCTCGGGACAGACCTACGAGCAGTACTTC. The encoded protein is CASSCSGQTYEQYF.

This clonotype was recorded a few times. The J gene is TRBJ2-7, the V gene TRBV28; 8 bases line up with TRBD1. The ends lost 4 bases at V and 3 bases at J; junction bases unmatched: 14. The germline V gene has CDR1 MDHEN and CDR2 SYDVKM. CDR3 size: 17 residues. The CDR3 reads CASSSDRAVAFRYEQYF. CDR3 bases: TGTGCCAGCAGTTCGGACAGGGCGGTAGCCTTCCGCTACGAGCAGTACTTC.

This clonotype occurred a few times. This chain connects TRBV5-1 to TRBJ2-5, with 9 bases aligning to TRBD2. Germline assignment: CDR1 SGHRS and CDR2 YFSETQ. Losses at the gene ends were 4 bases for V and 4 bases for J; bases not matched to a gene: 5. The CDR3 has 14 residues. Written as DNA, the CDR3 is TGCGCCAGCAGCACTGGCGGGGGGGTAGAGACCCAGTACTTC. Translation gives CASSTGGGVETQYF.

Regarding this clonotype: A read error may explain this, as a much larger clone is one base away. The chain uses TRBV12-5 and TRBJ2-5, with D perhaps given as TRBD1 or TRBD2 (5 bases each). The J call may be mistaken, given a closer DNA end match to TRBJ2-7. Germline CDR1 reads LGHNT; CDR2 reads FRNRAP. The CDR3 consists of 15 residues. CDR3 DNA sequence: TGTGCTAGTGGTTTGAGGGCAGGGAGAATCCACGAGCAGTACTTC. This sequence encodes CASGLRAGRIHEQYF.

As to this clonotype: Just one base apart from a much larger clone, this may be a read error. The rearrangement links TRBV7-2 to TRBJ1-2; D unclear. Trimming left V 5 bases short and J 7 bases short, with 20 bases between. The CDR3 is 15 amino acids. In germline, CDR1 is SGHTA, CDR2 FQGNSA. CDR3 in amino acids: CASSVGSTGVVGYTF. In DNA, the CDR3 is TGTGCCAGCAGCGTGGGCTCGACCGGGGTGGTTGGCTACACCTTC. The variable domain in full, completed from reference TRBV7-2 and TRBJ1-2, reads GAGVSQSPSNKVTEKGKDVELRCDPISGHTALYWYRQSLGQGLEFLIYFQGNSAPDKSGLPSDRFSAERTGGSVSTLTIQRTQQEDSAVYLCASSVGSTGVVGYTFGSGTRLTVV.

The chain carries TRBV20-1 and TRBJ1-6; 7 nucleotides line up with TRBD1. The length of the CDR3 is 14 residues. CDR1 DFQATT and CDR2 SNEGSKA come from the germline V gene (reference sequence). Germline trimming cut 5 bases from V and 7 bases from J; bases unmatched to any gene: 8. CDR3: CSAQAPGGNSPLHF. The CDR3 coding sequence is TGCAGTGCTCAAGCCCCAGGGGGGAATTCACCCCTCCACTTT.

In this sample, this clonotype turned up many times. J is TRBJ2-4 and V is TRBV5-6; D is unclear. The germline V and J ends were trimmed by 3 bases and 5 bases, with 9 bases remaining between them. This CDR3 spans 13 amino acids. Looked up from germline, CDR1 is SGHDT and CDR2 is YYEEEE. In DNA, the CDR3 is TGTGCCAGCAGCTGGGCTGGAGAAAACATTCAGTACTTC. As protein: CASSWAGENIQYF.

This clonotype was seen repeatedly, ten times or more. This chain links TRBV5-4 with TRBJ2-6; D gene ambiguous. CDR1 SGHNT and CDR2 YYREEE come from the germline V gene (reference sequence). The CDR3 totals 15 residues. V lost 2 bases and J 0 bases, leaving 6 bases between the germline ends. The CDR3 here is CASSFRSSGANVLTF. The CDR3 coding sequence is TGTGCCAGCAGCTTTAGATCCTCTGGGGCCAACGTCCTGACTTTC.

With respect to this clonotype: This could be a read error, since a much larger clone is one nucleotide away. The chain joins TRBV30 to TRBJ1-5; unclear D gene. Trimming took 3 bases from V and 3 from J, leaving 12 bases between them. CDR1 is GTSNPN, CDR2 SVGIG, per germline (reference sequence). The CDR3 runs to 14 residues. The CDR3 DNA reads as TGTGCCTGGAGGAAGATCCAGGTCAATCAGCCCCAGCATTTT. Amino acid sequence: CAWRKIQVNQPQHF.

On this clonotype itself: Possible read error: a much larger clone is one base away. V and J are TRBV3-1 and TRBJ2-1; possible D gene TRBD2, 5 bases. Germline-derived CDR1 and CDR2 are LGHDT and YNNKEL (reference sequence). CDR3 size: 14 residues. With 2 bases removed from V and 10 bases from J, the gap between germline ends came to 15 bases. CDR3 loop: CASSQFGKVHEQFF. The CDR3 coding sequence is TGTGCCAGCAGCCAATTCGGGAAGGTACACGAGCAGTTCTTC.

This clonotype has more than one count but fewer than ten. The junction and the germline gene differ at one end; a read error may be behind it. The V call is TRBV30, the J call TRBJ2-6, with D possibly matching TRBD1 (5 bases). The CDR3 sequence is 14 residues long. From germline, CDR1 is GTSNPN and CDR2 SVGIG (reference sequence). DNA of the CDR3: TGTGCCTCTGGATCAAACTCTGGGGCCAACGTCCGGACTTTC. Its protein is CASGSNSGANVRTF.

This chain connects TRBV19 to TRBJ2-1; no definite D call. Germline V gives CDR1 LNHDA, CDR2 SQIVND (reference sequence). The CDR3 runs to 12 residues. V was trimmed by 6 bases and J by 7 bases, leaving 10 bases between them. In DNA, the CDR3 is TGTGCCAGTAGCGCTTTCGGGAATGAGCAGTTCTTC. As protein: CASSAFGNEQFF.

This clonotype showed up many times. A much larger clone differs from this one at a single base, so this may be a read error. The chain uses TRBV2 and TRBJ2-5; the match to TRBD2 covers 10 bases. Germline V lookup: CDR1 SNHLY, CDR2 FYNNEI. The CDR3 consists of 16 residues. Trimming at V came to 3 bases and at J to 11 bases, leaving 15 bases not matched to a gene. CDR3 DNA: TGTGCCAGCAGTGAGCCCAGCGGGGGGGCGAGAGATGAGCAGTACTTC. Translated: CASSEPSGGARDEQYF.

This clonotype was counted at least ten times. The CDR3 is CASGRLAGGSSTDTQYF. The CDR3 DNA sequence: TGTGCCAGCGGGAGACTAGCGGGGGGTTCTAGCACAGATACGCAGTATTTT. This rearrangement joins TRBV6-6 to TRBJ2-3, with 13 bases identical to TRBD2. V was pared by 8 bases and J by 0 bases, with 8 bases of the junction left unmatched. Looked up from germline, CDR1 is MNHNY and CDR2 is SVGAGI (reference sequence). The CDR3 contains 17 residues.

Notes on this clonotype: A clone one base away is much larger, so this may be a read error. This chain connects TRBV27 to TRBJ2-5; D might be TRBD1 or TRBD2, each matching 6 bases. The CDR3 covers 17 residues. Germline CDR1 reads MNHEY; CDR2 reads SMNVEV (reference sequence). The chain's CDR3 is CTSSFGGGGAPQETQYF. CDR3 in DNA: TGTACCAGCAGTTTCGGTGGGGGCGGGGCGCCTCAAGAGACCCAGTACTTC.

Ten or more counts support this clonotype. This sequence joins TRBV2 and TRBJ1-1, with D tentatively TRBD1 (5 bases). Germline CDR1 SNHLY, CDR2 FYNNEI. The length of the CDR3 is 14 residues. V was trimmed by 1 base and J by 9 bases, leaving 15 bases between them. CDR3 loop: CASSEVGRGGKAFF. In DNA, the CDR3 is TGTGCCAGCAGTGAAGTGGGGCGGGGAGGAAAAGCTTTCTTT.

There are many counts of this clonotype. The rearrangement links TRBV5-1 to TRBJ1-1; tentatively, D is TRBD1 (5 bases). V was clipped by 0 bases and J by 1 base, with 7 bases between them. The CDR3 length is 14 residues. Germline lookup yields CDR1 SGHRS and CDR2 YFSETQ. This CDR3 reads CASSLEGWNTEAFF. Here the CDR3 DNA reads TGCGCCAGCAGCTTGGAGGGGTGGAACACTGAAGCTTTCTTT. Full variable domain (remainder filled in from reference TRBV5-1 and TRBJ1-1): KAGVTQTPRYLIKTRGQQVTLSCSPISGHRSVSWYQQTPGQGLQFLFEYFSETQRNKGNFPGRFSGRQFSNSRSEMNVSTLELGDSALYLCASSLEGWNTEAFFGQGTRLTVV.

On this clonotype: This may stem from a read error, because a much larger clone lies one nucleotide away. V usage is TRBV6-6 and J usage is TRBJ1-2, with D unresolved. The germline V gene encodes CDR1 MNHNY and CDR2 SVGAGI (reference sequence). The CDR3 is made up of 16 amino acids. V lost 5 bases, J lost 0 bases, and 16 bases lay in between. The CDR3 nucleotides read TGTGCCAGCAGTAACCTTGCCGGTCCAACTAACTATGGCTACACCTTC. This codes for CASSNLAGPTNYGYTF.

This clonotype was detected many times. With a much larger clone just one base away, this may be a read error. The J gene is TRBJ2-1, the V gene TRBV7-9, with a possible D match to TRBD1 (5 bases). The DNA end is more similar to TRBJ2-7, so the J call may be wrong. Per germline, CDR1 SEHNR and CDR2 FQNEAQ (reference sequence). This CDR3 is built from 15 residues. CDR3 sequence reads: CASSRVGLRYNEQYF. CDR3 nucleotides: TGTGCCAGCAGCCGCGTGGGGCTTCGCTACAATGAGCAGTACTTC.

Points on this clonotype: This clone may be a read error of a much larger clone one base away. J is TRBJ2-3 and V is TRBV28; D unresolved. There are 13 residues in the CDR3. Germline CDR1 reads MDHEN; CDR2 reads SYDVKM. The chain's CDR3 is CASMDRVTDTRYF. In nucleotides, the CDR3 is TGTGCCAGCATGGATAGGGTCACAGATACGCGGTATTTT.

The V call is TRBV6-5, the J call TRBJ1-2; D is unresolved. The CDR3 sequence is 14 residues long. Trimming took 4 bases from V and 0 from J, leaving 9 bases between them. Germline assignment: CDR1 MNHEY and CDR2 SVGAGI. The CDR3 DNA reads as TGTGCCAGCAGTTTTAACAGACCTAACTATGGCTACACCTTC. Residues: CASSFNRPNYGYTF.

On this clonotype: A much larger clone differs by one base, so this may be a read error. The J gene is TRBJ2-4, the V gene TRBV10-3; D is perhaps TRBD1 (8 bases). The closer fit of TRBJ2-7 to the DNA end suggests the J call may be wrong. The CDR3 is 14 residues long. Germline V gene data show CDR1 as ENHRY and CDR2 as SYGVKD. In DNA form, the CDR3 reads TGTGCCACTAGGAACAGACAGGGGAGGGACGAGCAGTACTTC. It codes for CATRNRQGRDEQYF.